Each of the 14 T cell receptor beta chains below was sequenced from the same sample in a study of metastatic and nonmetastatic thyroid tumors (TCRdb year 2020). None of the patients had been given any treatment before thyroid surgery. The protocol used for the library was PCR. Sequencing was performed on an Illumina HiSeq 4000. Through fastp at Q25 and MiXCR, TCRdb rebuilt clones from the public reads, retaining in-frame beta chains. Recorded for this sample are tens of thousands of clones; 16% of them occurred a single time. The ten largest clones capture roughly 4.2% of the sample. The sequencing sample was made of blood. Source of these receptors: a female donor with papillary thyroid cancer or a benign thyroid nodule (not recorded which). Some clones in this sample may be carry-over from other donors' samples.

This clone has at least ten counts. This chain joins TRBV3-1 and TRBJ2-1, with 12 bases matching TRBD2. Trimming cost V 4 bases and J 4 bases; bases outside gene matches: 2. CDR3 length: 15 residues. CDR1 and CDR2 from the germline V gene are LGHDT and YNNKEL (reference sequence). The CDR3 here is CASSLGTSGYNEQFF. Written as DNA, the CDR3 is TGTGCCAGCAGCCTCGGGACTAGCGGGTACAATGAGCAGTTCTTC.

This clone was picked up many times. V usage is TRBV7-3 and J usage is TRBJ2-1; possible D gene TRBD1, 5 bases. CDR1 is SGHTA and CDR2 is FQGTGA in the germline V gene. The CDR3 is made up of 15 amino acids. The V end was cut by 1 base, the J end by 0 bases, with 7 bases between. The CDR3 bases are TGTGCCAGCAGCTTAAGCGGACACTCCTACAATGAGCAGTTCTTC. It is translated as CASSLSGHSYNEQFF.

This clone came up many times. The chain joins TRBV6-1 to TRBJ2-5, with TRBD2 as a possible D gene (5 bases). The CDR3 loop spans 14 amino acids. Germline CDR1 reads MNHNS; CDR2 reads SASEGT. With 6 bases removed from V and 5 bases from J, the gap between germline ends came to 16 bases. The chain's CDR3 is CASRQVDWEETQYF. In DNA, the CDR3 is TGTGCCAGCAGGCAAGTAGATTGGGAGGAGACCCAGTACTTC.

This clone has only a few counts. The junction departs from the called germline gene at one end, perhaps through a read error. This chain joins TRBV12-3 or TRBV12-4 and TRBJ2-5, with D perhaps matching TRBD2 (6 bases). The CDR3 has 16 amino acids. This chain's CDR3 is CASSLASVSWGETQCF. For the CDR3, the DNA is TGTGCCAGCAGTTTGGCTAGCGTGAGTTGGGGGGAGACCCAGTGCTTC.

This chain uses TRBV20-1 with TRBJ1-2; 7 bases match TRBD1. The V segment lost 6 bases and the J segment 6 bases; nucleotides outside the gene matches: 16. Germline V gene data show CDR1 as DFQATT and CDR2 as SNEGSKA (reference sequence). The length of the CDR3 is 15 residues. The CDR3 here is CSAPTVVGGPNGYTF. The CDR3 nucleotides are TGCAGTGCCCCCACTGTCGTAGGGGGCCCCAATGGCTACACCTTC.

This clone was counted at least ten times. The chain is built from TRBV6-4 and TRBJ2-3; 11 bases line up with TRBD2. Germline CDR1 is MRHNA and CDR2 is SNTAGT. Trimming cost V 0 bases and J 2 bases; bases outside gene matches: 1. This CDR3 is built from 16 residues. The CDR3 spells CASSDSTSGNTDTQYF. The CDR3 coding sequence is TGTGCCAGCAGTGACTCGACTAGCGGGAACACAGATACGCAGTATTTT.

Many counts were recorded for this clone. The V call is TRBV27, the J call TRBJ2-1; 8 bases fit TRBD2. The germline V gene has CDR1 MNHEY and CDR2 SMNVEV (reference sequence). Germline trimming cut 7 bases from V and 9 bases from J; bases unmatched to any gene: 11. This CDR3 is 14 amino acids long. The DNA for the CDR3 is TGTGCCAGCAAGGACGGGAGGGCCAACGGTGAGCAGTTCTTC. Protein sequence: CASKDGRANGEQFF.

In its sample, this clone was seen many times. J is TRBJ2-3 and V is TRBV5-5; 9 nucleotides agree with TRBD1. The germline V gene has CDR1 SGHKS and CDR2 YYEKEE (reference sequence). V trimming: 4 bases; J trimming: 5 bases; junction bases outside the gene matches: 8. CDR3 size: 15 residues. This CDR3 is CASSITGGVGDTQYF. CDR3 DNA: TGTGCCAGCAGCATTACAGGGGGCGTCGGAGATACGCAGTATTTT.

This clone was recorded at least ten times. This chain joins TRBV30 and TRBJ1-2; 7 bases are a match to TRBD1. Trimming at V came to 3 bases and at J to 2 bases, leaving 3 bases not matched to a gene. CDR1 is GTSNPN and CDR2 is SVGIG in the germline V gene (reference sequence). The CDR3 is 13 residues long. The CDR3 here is CAWRGQSNYGYTF. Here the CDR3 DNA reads TGTGCCTGGAGGGGACAGTCGAACTATGGCTACACCTTC.

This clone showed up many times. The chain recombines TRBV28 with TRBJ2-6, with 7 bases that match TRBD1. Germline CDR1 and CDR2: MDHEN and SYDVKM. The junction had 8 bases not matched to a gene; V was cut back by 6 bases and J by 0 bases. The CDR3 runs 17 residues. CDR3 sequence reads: CASRYSGTDSGANVLTF. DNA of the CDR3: TGTGCCAGCAGATACTCCGGGACAGACTCTGGGGCCAACGTCCTGACTTTC.

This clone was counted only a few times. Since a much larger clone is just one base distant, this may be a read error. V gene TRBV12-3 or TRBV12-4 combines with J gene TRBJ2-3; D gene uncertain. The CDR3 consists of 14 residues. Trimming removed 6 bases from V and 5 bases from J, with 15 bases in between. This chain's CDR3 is CASSPGAEEDTQYF. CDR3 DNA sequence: TGTGCCAGCAGCCCCGGCGCCGAGGAAGATACGCAGTATTTT.

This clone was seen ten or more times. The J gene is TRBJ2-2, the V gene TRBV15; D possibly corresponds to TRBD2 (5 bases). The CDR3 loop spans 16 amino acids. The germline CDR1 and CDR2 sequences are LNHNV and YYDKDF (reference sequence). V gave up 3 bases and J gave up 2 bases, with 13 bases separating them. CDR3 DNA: TGTGCCACCAGCAGGGGGAGTGCGTCCAACACCGGGGAGCTGTTTTTT. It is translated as CATSRGSASNTGELFF.

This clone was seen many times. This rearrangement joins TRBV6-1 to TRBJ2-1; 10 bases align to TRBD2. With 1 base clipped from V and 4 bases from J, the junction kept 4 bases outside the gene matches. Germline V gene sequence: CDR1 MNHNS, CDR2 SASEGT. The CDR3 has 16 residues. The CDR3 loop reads CASSEVVAGGYNEQFF. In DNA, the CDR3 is TGTGCCAGCAGTGAAGTAGTAGCGGGGGGATACAATGAGCAGTTCTTC.

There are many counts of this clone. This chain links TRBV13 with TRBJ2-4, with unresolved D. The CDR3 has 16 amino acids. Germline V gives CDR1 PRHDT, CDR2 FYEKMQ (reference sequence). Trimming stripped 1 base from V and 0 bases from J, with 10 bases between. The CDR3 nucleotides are TGTGCCAGCAGCTTAGCAGGTGGAGTAGCCAAAAACATTCAGTACTTC. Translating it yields CASSLAGGVAKNIQYF.